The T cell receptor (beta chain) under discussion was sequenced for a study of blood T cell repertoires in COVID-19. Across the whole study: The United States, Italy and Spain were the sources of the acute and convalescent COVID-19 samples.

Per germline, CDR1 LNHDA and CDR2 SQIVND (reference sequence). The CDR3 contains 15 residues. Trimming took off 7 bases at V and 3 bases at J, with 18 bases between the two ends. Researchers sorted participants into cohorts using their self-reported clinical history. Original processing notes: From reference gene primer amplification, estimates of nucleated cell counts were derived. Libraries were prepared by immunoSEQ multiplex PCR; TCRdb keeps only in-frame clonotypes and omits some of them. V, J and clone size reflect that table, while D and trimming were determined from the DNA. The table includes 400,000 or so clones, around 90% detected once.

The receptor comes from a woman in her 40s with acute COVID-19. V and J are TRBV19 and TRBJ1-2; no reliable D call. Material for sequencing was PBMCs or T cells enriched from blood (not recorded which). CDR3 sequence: CASTTQGSGDYGYTF. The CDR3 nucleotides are TGTGCCAGTACTACTCAAGGCAGCGGGGACTATGGCTACACCTTC. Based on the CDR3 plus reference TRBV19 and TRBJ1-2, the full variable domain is DGGITQSPKYLFRKEGQNVTLSCEQNLNHDAMYWYRQDPGQGLRLIYYSQIVNDFQKGDIAEGYSVSREKKESFPLTVTSAQKNPTAFYLCASTTQGSGDYGYTFGSGTRLTVV.